This T cell receptor beta chain was observed in a study of T-cell reconstitution after alpha-beta-depleted transplantation in children. General observations from the study: Recipient T cells and thymic progenitors that survived gave rise to the high TCRbeta diversity observed at day 60 in some patients. When one year had passed after transplant, most T-cell counts and diversity came from newly produced T cells. Several hundred expanded graft clones reportedly supplied alpha-beta T cells about two months after transplant.

A TCRbeta library incorporating unique molecular identifiers was prepared. A single record per CDR3 protein comes from TCRdb applying MiXCR to the PCR reads. The sample records 280,000 or so distinct CDR3 sequences, under 14% being singletons. This clonotype was counted between two and nine times. What it binds is not known. V was clipped by 4 bases and J by 5 bases, with 15 bases between them. Germline loops: CDR1 SGHNT, CDR2 YYREEE (reference sequence). This CDR3 contains 15 residues. The sequenced sample was peripheral blood, obtained 180 days after TCRalphabeta/CD19-depleted stem cell transplant. The V gene is TRBV5-4, the J gene TRBJ2-2; D is uncertain. The sequence was obtained from a male patient aged 2-9 years who had a stem cell transplant for chronic granulomatous disease, so the T cells may come from the graft donor. The CDR3 DNA reads as TGTGCCAGCAGCCCTACCGTTGGCTCAACCGGGGAGCTGTTTTTT. The encoded protein is CASSPTVGSTGELFF.